This T cell receptor (beta chain) was identified during a study of blood T cell repertoires in COVID-19. Study-wide background: Donors in the United States, Italy and Spain gave samples during acute or convalescent COVID-19. PBMCs, B-cell-depleted T cells, or T cells provided the cDNA or gDNA that made up the material.

As handled by the study authors: It was from reference gene primer amplification that nucleated cell counts were estimated. Sequenced by immunoSEQ multiplex PCR; TCRdb stores in-frame clones only, minus some. Clonal size and the V and J genes are those of that table, whereas D and trimming came from the DNA. The table shows over 200,000 clones, with about 80% occurring only once. The CDR3 has 15 residues. J lost 5 bases, V lost 2 bases, and 2 bases had no gene match. CDR1 and CDR2 from the germline V gene are SGDLS and YYNGEE. The sample consisted of peripheral blood. V and J are TRBV9 and TRBJ2-2; TRBD2 agrees at 11 bases. The receptor comes from a woman of 80 years or more with acute or convalescent COVID-19. CDR3 sequence: CASSVSSGGTGELFF. The CDR3 DNA reads TGTGCCAGCAGCGTTTCTAGCGGGGGGACCGGGGAGCTGTTTTTT.